This TCR beta chain came from a study of blood T cells in healthy people across ages. Findings and limits, study-wide: Long-lived donors carried more naive CD4+ cells and greater diversity than aged donors. Possibly confounding the expanded clonotype changes was the fact that donor CMV status was unknown.

Isolated PBMCs totaled at least 6 million in each sample. Using a J-beta primer mix together with a sample-barcoded 5' primer, a second PCR was run for 7 to 11 cycles. MiXCR, applied by TCRdb to the 5' RACE reads, yields one record per CDR3 protein. The data contain approximately 820,000 distinct CDR3 sequences, more than 40% of them singletons. Remarks on this clonotype: The target antigen is unknown.

The CDR3 runs to 15 residues. J was trimmed by 0 bases and V by 6 bases; bases with no gene match: 5. The specimen sequenced was blood. The sequence came from a man between 60 and 75 years old in good health. The chain employs TRBV12-3 or TRBV12-4 and TRBJ1-5, with TRBD1 matching over 7 bases. CDR3 residues: CASSNNRGSNQPQHF. The CDR3 nucleotides are TGTGCCAGCAGCAACAACAGGGGTAGCAATCAGCCCCAGCATTTT.